This T cell receptor beta chain was sequenced for a study of T cell responses to AZD1222 COVID-19 vaccine. The CDR3 length is 14 residues. The J segment lost 4 bases and the V segment lost 0 bases, leaving 3 bases of the junction unmatched. Germline loops: CDR1 GTSNPN, CDR2 SVGIG (reference sequence). Produced via immunoSEQ multiplex PCR; TCRdb's table is partial and in-frame only. This sample has about 110,000 clones; roughly 90% occur once, and the top ten carry about 10%. This clone was counted a few times. Antigen unknown. General observations from the study: Elevations in Spike-specific TCR breadth and depth followed administration of two AZD1222 doses. At study baseline, merely five or six AZD1222 recipients were seropositive. Spike as a whole was targeted by vaccine-associated CD4 TCRs, dominant at 160-218 and 743-854.

The chain recombines TRBV30 with TRBJ1-3; TRBD1 matches at 7 bases. This receptor was taken from an adult in good health. The material sequenced was peripheral blood, taken on day 0 of AZD1222 vaccination. The CDR3 is CAWSVRGQGNTIYF. As DNA, the CDR3 is TGTGCCTGGAGTGTAAGGGGGCAAGGAAACACCATATATTTT.